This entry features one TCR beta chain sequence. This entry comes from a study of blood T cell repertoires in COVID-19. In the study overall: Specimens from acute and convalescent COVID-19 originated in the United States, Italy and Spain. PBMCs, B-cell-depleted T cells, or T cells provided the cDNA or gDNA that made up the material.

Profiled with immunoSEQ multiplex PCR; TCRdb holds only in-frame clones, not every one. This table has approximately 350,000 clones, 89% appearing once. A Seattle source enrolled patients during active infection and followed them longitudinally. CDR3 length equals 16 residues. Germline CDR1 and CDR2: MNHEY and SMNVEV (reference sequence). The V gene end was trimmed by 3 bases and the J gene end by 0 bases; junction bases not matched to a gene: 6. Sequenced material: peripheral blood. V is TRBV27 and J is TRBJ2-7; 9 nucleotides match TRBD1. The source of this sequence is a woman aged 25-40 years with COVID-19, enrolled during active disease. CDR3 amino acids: CASSFKGTGRSYEQYF. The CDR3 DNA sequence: TGTGCCAGCAGTTTCAAAGGGACAGGGCGCTCCTACGAGCAGTACTTC.